Each of the 11 T cell receptor beta chains below was sequenced from the same sample in a study of Ad26.COV2.S vaccination and SARS-CoV-2 variants. Generated by immunoSEQ multiplex PCR, the TCRdb table keeps only in-frame clones and is missing some. The sample has 200,000 to 250,000 clones; roughly 90% are singletons. This sample's treatment: over 15 received Ad26.COV2.S at low or high dose, single or two shots; 5 received placebo; per-sample allocation not given. Each sample was drawn 63 days after the first injection (of vaccine or placebo). Sequenced here: peripheral blood, sampled in a trial of Ad26.COV2.S vaccine versus placebo. The receptors shown here come from a person between 18 and 59 years old who received the Ad26.COV2.S COVID-19 vaccine or a placebo.

CDR3: CASSSWTSRGEQYF. CDR3 DNA: TGTGCCAGCAGCTCCTGGACTAGTCGGGGCGAGCAGTACTTC. The gene calls are TRBV7-2 and TRBJ2-7; 7 bases are a match to TRBD2. The CDR3 runs to 14 residues. CDR1 and CDR2 (germline): SGHTA, FQGNSA. V gave up 4 bases and J gave up 6 bases; unmatched junction bases: 9.

The V gene is TRBV25-1, the J gene TRBJ1-6; unclear D gene. CDR1 is MGHDK, CDR2 SYGVNS, per germline. The CDR3 loop spans 14 amino acids. The germline V and J ends were trimmed by 4 bases and 5 bases, with 9 bases remaining between them. The CDR3 sequence: CASSAPQNNSPLHF. DNA for the CDR3: TGTGCCAGCAGTGCCCCACAGAATAATTCACCCCTCCACTTT.

The chain links TRBV7-2 to TRBJ2-2, with D tentatively TRBD1 or TRBD2 (5 bases each). Trimming removed 2 bases at V and 0 bases at J, with 10 bases between. There are 16 residues in the CDR3. Germline V lookup: CDR1 SGHTA, CDR2 FQGNSA. CDR3 amino acids: CASSLPGRTNTGELFF. Here the CDR3 DNA reads TGTGCCAGCAGCTTACCGGGACGGACGAACACCGGGGAGCTGTTTTTT.

This chain joins TRBV30 and TRBJ1-5, with D tentatively TRBD1 (5 bases). Trimming took 0 bases from V and 4 from J, leaving 22 bases between them. Germline V gene lookup returns CDR1 GTSNPN and CDR2 SVGIG (reference sequence). The CDR3 totals 18 residues. This CDR3 reads CAWSVLPRGRGRNQPQHF. The CDR3, as DNA: TGTGCCTGGAGTGTACTCCCGAGGGGAAGAGGAAGAAATCAGCCCCAGCATTTT.

This sequence joins TRBV29-1 and TRBJ2-7, with D hard to call. Per germline, CDR1 SQVTM and CDR2 ANQGSEA. The length of the CDR3 is 12 residues. Trimming cost V 2 bases and J 5 bases, with 10 bases left between them. The CDR3 loop is CSVERAGHEQYF. The CDR3 region has the DNA TGCAGCGTTGAACGGGCAGGCCACGAGCAGTACTTC.

The V and J genes are TRBV2 and TRBJ2-1; the D is unclear. The V and J ends lost 7 bases and 7 bases respectively, with 11 bases between them. The CDR3 loop spans 12 amino acids. The V gene's germline CDR1 is SNHLY and CDR2 FYNNEI. The chain's CDR3 is CASKSEGNEQFF. DNA of the CDR3: TGTGCCAGCAAGTCCGAAGGAAATGAGCAGTTCTTC. The whole variable domain, remainder taken from reference TRBV2 and TRBJ2-1, is EPEVTQTPSHQVTQMGQEVILRCVPISNHLYFYWYRQILGQKVEFLVSFYNNEISEKSEIFDDQFSVERPDGSNFTLKIRSTKLEDSAMYFCASKSEGNEQFFGPGTRLTVL.

This chain connects TRBV7-2 to TRBJ2-5; 7 nucleotides match TRBD1. V was pared by 6 bases and J by 2 bases, with 3 bases of the junction left unmatched. Germline V gene data show CDR1 as SGHTA and CDR2 as FQGNSA. The CDR3 contains 13 residues. This chain's CDR3 is CASRGQPQETQYF. The CDR3 coding sequence is TGTGCCAGCAGGGGACAGCCACAAGAGACCCAGTACTTC.

The rearrangement uses TRBV18 and TRBJ2-7; TRBD1 might be the D (6 bases). The CDR3 spans 14 residues. Trimming pared 3 bases from V and 0 bases from J, leaving 9 bases between. Germline V gene lookup returns CDR1 KGHSH and CDR2 LQKENI. CDR3 in amino acids: CASSPEDSSYEQYF. The CDR3 bases are TGTGCCAGCTCACCGGAGGACAGCTCCTACGAGCAGTACTTC. The full variable domain, in which reference TRBV18 and TRBJ2-7 provide the parts outside the CDR3, is NAGVMQNPRHLVRRRGQEARLRCSPMKGHSHVYWYRQLPEEGLKFMVYLQKENIIDESGMPKERFSAEFPKEGPSILRIQQVVRGDSAAYFCASSPEDSSYEQYFGPGTRLTVT.

The gene calls are TRBV5-1 and TRBJ1-3, with D perhaps matching TRBD1 (5 bases). V gave up 0 bases and J gave up 2 bases, with 6 bases separating them. The length of the CDR3 is 14 residues. Germline assignment: CDR1 SGHRS and CDR2 YFSETQ. The CDR3 protein is CASSLAGTGNTIYF. The CDR3 nucleotides are TGCGCCAGCAGCTTGGCAGGGACTGGAAACACCATATATTTT.

The chain recombines TRBV3-1 (or the pseudogene TRBV3-2) with TRBJ1-2, with D possibly being TRBD1 (5 bases). Trimming shortened V by 8 bases and J by 8 bases, and 15 bases separated the two germline ends. From germline, CDR1 is LGHDT and CDR2 YNNKEL (reference sequence). The CDR3 spans 12 residues. In DNA, the CDR3 is TGTGCCAGCGTCGGCCCGGGGGAGGGCTACACCTTC. Protein product: CASVGPGEGYTF.

The rearrangement joins TRBV7-9 to TRBJ2-7; perhaps D is TRBD1 or TRBD2 (6 bases each). Germline CDR1 reads SEHNR; CDR2 reads FQNEAQ (reference sequence). With 5 bases removed from V and 9 bases from J, the gap between germline ends came to 11 bases. This CDR3 is 11 amino acids long. The CDR3 DNA follows: TGTGCCAGCAGCCCCGAGGGGGGGCAGTACTTC. This sequence encodes CASSPEGGQYF.